The 20 T cell receptor beta chains in this list originate from one sample, sequenced in a study of molecular identifiers for immune sequencing clone quantification. TCRdb passed the PCR reads through MiXCR, listing each CDR3 protein once. This sample yields approximately 2,500 distinct CDR3 sequences, of which 15% to 20% are seen a single time; 7.5% to 9.5% belongs to the top ten. The sample taken for sequencing was naive CD8+ T cells from blood, with Jurkat cell RNA spiked in. Indicated subset: FACS-sorted CD8+CD4-CCR7+CD45RA+ naive T cells. The receptors here all came from a human donor in good health. Some libraries in this study had Jurkat cell RNA spiked in.

This clonotype is deemed medium-sized (0.01 to 0.1%). The rearrangement joins TRBV11-2 to TRBJ2-1; 9 positions agree with TRBD1. CDR1 is SGHAT, CDR2 FQNNGV, per germline. The V segment lost 2 bases and the J segment 4 bases; nucleotides outside the gene matches: 3. There are 15 residues in the CDR3. CDR3 DNA sequence: TGTGCCAGCAGCTTAAGCGGGACAGGGTACAATGAGCAGTTCTTC. This encodes CASSLSGTGYNEQFF.

Within the sample, this clonotype is medium-sized (0.01 to 0.1%). The V and J genes are TRBV27 and TRBJ2-1, with D perhaps matching TRBD1 or TRBD2 (7 bases each). Germline values: CDR1 MNHEY, CDR2 SMNVEV (reference sequence). The CDR3 extends over 13 amino acids. Trimming took off 4 bases at V and 8 bases at J, with 12 bases between the two ends. The CDR3 reads CASSWAGGDEQFF. Here the CDR3 DNA reads TGTGCCAGCAGTTGGGCAGGGGGGGATGAGCAGTTCTTC.

By share of the sample, this clonotype is medium-sized (0.01 to 0.1%). CDR3 in amino acids: CASSFIPPPRFF. The CDR3 region has the DNA TGTGCCAGCAGTTTCATCCCACCGCCGCGGTTCTTC. The chain employs TRBV12-3 or TRBV12-4 and TRBJ2-1, with D unclear. The germline V and J ends were trimmed by 3 bases and 15 bases, with 15 bases remaining between them. The CDR3 length is 12 residues.

This clonotype is deemed medium-sized. The genes are TRBV6-2 or TRBV6-3 and TRBJ2-7, with a weak D call TRBD2 (6 bases). V was shortened by 6 bases and J by 0 bases, with 18 bases between the two germline ends. In germline, CDR1 is MNHEY, CDR2 SVGEGT. There are 16 residues in the CDR3. CDR3 amino acids: CASSPALAGSSYEQYF. CDR3 coding DNA: TGTGCCAGCAGCCCCGCTCTGGCGGGGAGCTCCTACGAGCAGTACTTC.

Here the CDR3 DNA reads TGCGCCAGCAGCCAAGAGGGGGGTACTAGGAAGTACTTC. It codes for CASSQEGGTRKYF. The chain has TRBV4-3 and TRBJ2-5, with a weak D call TRBD2 (6 bases). With 0 bases removed from V and 12 bases from J, the gap between germline ends came to 14 bases. The CDR3 extends over 13 amino acids. CDR1 and CDR2 from the germline V gene are LGHNA and YSLEER.

The chain has TRBV2 and TRBJ2-5; TRBD2 aligns across 8 bases. The germline V gene encodes CDR1 SNHLY and CDR2 FYNNEI. V shed 6 bases, J shed 1 base, and the junction held 4 bases outside the gene matches. This CDR3 region has 14 residues. CDR3 nucleotides: TGTGCCAGCAGCGTAACTAGCGGCCAAGAGACCCAGTACTTC. It encodes CASSVTSGQETQYF. Full variable domain (remainder filled in from reference TRBV2 and TRBJ2-5): EPEVTQTPSHQVTQMGQEVILRCVPISNHLYFYWYRQILGQKVEFLVSFYNNEISEKSEIFDDQFSVERPDGSNFTLKIRSTKLEDSAMYFCASSVTSGQETQYFGPGTRLLVL.

In this sample, this clonotype is medium-sized. The rearrangement joins TRBV6-6 to TRBJ2-1; D is perhaps TRBD1 or TRBD2 (6 bases each). The germline gives CDR1 MNHNY, CDR2 SVGAGI (reference sequence). This CDR3 spans 14 amino acids. Trimming removed 2 bases at V and 5 bases at J, with 10 bases between. The CDR3 loop reads CASSYGGPDNEQFF. The CDR3 bases are TGTGCCAGCAGTTACGGGGGGCCGGACAATGAGCAGTTCTTC.

By frequency in the sample, this clonotype is medium-sized. The genes are TRBV27 and TRBJ2-1; the match to TRBD2 covers 9 bases. Germline V CDR1 and CDR2: MNHEY, SMNVEV (reference sequence). The CDR3 is 17 amino acids. V lost 5 bases to trimming and J lost 3 bases; unmatched junction nucleotides: 11. CDR3 sequence reads: CASSAGSGGRLYNEQFF. CDR3 DNA: TGTGCCAGCAGTGCGGGTAGCGGGGGCAGACTCTACAATGAGCAGTTCTTC.

In its sample, this clonotype ranks as medium-sized. The chain links TRBV29-1 to TRBJ2-5; possibly TRBD1 for D (6 bases). The CDR3 consists of 13 residues. V lost 8 bases, J lost 5 bases, and 18 bases lay in between. CDR1 is SQVTM, CDR2 ANQGSEA, per germline. The CDR3 nucleotides read TGCAGCTCTCAAGGGGGAGATTCGGAGACCCAGTACTTC. Protein sequence: CSSQGGDSETQYF.

Relative to its sample, this clonotype is large. V is TRBV20-1 and J is TRBJ2-1; D remains ambiguous. Trimming removed 0 bases from V and 0 bases from J, with 9 bases in between. CDR1 DFQATT and CDR2 SNEGSKA come from the germline V gene (reference sequence). The length of the CDR3 is 15 residues. CDR3 protein: CSAREVPNSYNEQFF. DNA for the CDR3: TGCAGTGCTAGAGAGGTTCCGAACTCCTACAATGAGCAGTTCTTC.

This rearrangement joins TRBV2 to TRBJ2-2; 7 bases align to TRBD2. The V gene's germline CDR1 is SNHLY and CDR2 FYNNEI. V was clipped by 7 bases and J by 0 bases; unmatched bases: 11. CDR3 length equals 17 residues. This chain's CDR3 is CASTDQRSGANTGELFF. The CDR3 DNA sequence: TGTGCCAGCACCGACCAAAGAAGCGGGGCGAACACCGGGGAGCTGTTTTTT.

This clonotype is medium-sized (0.01 to 0.1%) in the sample. This chain links TRBV7-9 with TRBJ2-7; 7 bases fit TRBD1. V shed 4 bases, J shed 0 bases, and the junction held 6 bases outside the gene matches. The CDR3 length is 15 residues. The germline V gene has CDR1 SEHNR and CDR2 FQNEAQ (reference sequence). The CDR3 DNA reads as TGTGCCAGCAGCTCGGGGACAGCGAGCTCCTACGAGCAGTACTTC. This codes for CASSSGTASSYEQYF.

As concerns this clonotype: This may be a read error: a much more frequent sequence differs by one nucleotide. The chain joins TRBV28 to TRBJ1-6; the D is unclear. Per the germline V gene, CDR1 is MDHEN and CDR2 is SYDVKM. The V end lost 6 bases, the J end lost 13 bases, and 10 bases lay between the germline ends. The CDR3 totals 11 residues. Here the CDR3 reads CASSHLCPLHF. The CDR3 DNA is TGTGCCAGCAGCCATCTTTGTCCCCTCCACTTT.

On this clonotype: Since a much larger clone is just one base distant, this may be a read error. The CDR3 region is CTLAGGNNEQFF. In DNA, the CDR3 is TGCACCCTAGCGGGGGGGAACAATGAGCAGTTCTTC. The V gene is TRBV29-1, the J gene TRBJ2-1; 12 bases map to TRBD2. CDR1 and CDR2 (germline): SQVTM, ANQGSEA. This CDR3 has 12 residues.

CDR3 DNA: TGCGCCAGCAGCCAGGTTGGGAGCTCCTACAATGAGCAGTTCTTC. Protein sequence: CASSQVGSSYNEQFF. The chain links TRBV4-1 to TRBJ2-1, with a tentative D call TRBD2 (5 bases). The germline V gene has CDR1 MGHRA and CDR2 YSYEKL. V shed 3 bases and J shed 0 bases, with 9 bases lying between them. The CDR3 is 15 amino acids.

This clonotype is classed as medium-sized. This chain connects TRBV6-1 to TRBJ2-7; 11 bases align to TRBD1. The trim removed 4 bases at V and 5 bases at J, leaving 7 bases unmatched. Looked up from germline, CDR1 is MNHNS and CDR2 is SASEGT. This CDR3 has 15 amino acids. The CDR3 DNA sequence: TGTGCCAGCAGTGCCCGGGGACAGGGGGAAAACGAGCAGTACTTC. Amino acids: CASSARGQGENEQYF.

The CDR3 nucleotides read TGCGCCAGCAGCTCCGGGCTCAGGAATGGCTACACCTTC. It encodes CASSSGLRNGYTF. This chain connects TRBV5-1 to TRBJ1-2; D uncertain. V lost 3 bases and J 6 bases, leaving 12 bases between the germline ends. CDR1 is SGHRS and CDR2 is YFSETQ in the germline V gene. The CDR3 consists of 13 residues.

This clonotype ranks as medium-sized. This chain links TRBV28 with TRBJ2-5; D assignment may be TRBD1 or TRBD2 (5 bases each). V lost 6 bases, J lost 3 bases, and 17 bases lay in between. The CDR3 spans 15 residues. Germline CDR1 is MDHEN and CDR2 is SYDVKM. CDR3 amino acids: CASSDRDAGKETQYF. The CDR3, as DNA: TGTGCCAGCAGCGACCGGGACGCAGGAAAAGAGACCCAGTACTTC.

By proportion, this clonotype is medium-sized. This chain connects TRBV9 to TRBJ2-6; D ambiguous. The V end lost 0 bases, the J end lost 0 bases, and 4 bases lay between the germline ends. CDR1 is SGDLS, CDR2 YYNGEE, per germline. The CDR3 is 15 amino acids. The CDR3 sequence: CASSVARSGANVLTF. The CDR3 DNA follows: TGTGCCAGCAGCGTAGCTCGCTCTGGGGCCAACGTCCTGACTTTC.

By frequency in the sample, this clonotype is medium-sized. The chain combines TRBV7-2 with TRBJ2-7; 8 bases map to TRBD2. Germline values: CDR1 SGHTA, CDR2 FQGNSA. CDR3 size: 15 residues. With V trimmed by 6 bases and J by 2 bases, 9 bases remained unmatched. DNA for the CDR3: TGTGCCAGCAGTCGAGAGCCGGGACTAGCCTACGAGCAGTACTTC. Encoded protein: CASSREPGLAYEQYF.